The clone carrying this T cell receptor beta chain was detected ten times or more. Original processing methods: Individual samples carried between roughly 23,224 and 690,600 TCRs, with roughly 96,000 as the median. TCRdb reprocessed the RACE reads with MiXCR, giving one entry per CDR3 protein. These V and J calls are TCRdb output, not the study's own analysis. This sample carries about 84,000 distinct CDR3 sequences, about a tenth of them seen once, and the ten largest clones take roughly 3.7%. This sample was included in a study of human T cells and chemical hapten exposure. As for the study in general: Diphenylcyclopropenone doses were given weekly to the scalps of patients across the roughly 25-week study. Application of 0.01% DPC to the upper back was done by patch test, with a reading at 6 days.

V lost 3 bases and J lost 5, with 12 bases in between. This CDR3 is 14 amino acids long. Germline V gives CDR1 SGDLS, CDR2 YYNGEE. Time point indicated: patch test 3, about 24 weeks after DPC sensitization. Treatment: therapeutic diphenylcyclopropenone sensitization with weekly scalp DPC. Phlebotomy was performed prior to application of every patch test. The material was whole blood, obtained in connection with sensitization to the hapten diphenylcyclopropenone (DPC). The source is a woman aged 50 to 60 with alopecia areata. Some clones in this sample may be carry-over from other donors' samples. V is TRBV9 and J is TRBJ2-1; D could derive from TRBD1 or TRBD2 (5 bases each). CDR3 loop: CASSDGGLDNEQFF. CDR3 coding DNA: TGTGCCAGCAGCGATGGGGGTCTCGACAATGAGCAGTTCTTC.